This T cell receptor (beta chain) was recovered during a study of blood T cells in healthy people across ages. Across the whole study: Template switching captured about one barcoded beta molecule per two T cells. Findings and caveats of the study: CMV status of donors was not determined, possibly confounding expanded clonotype changes. Without sorted subsets, naive and antigen-experienced compartments could not be conclusively compared. A strong correlation was found between TCR beta diversity and the percentage of naive T cells.

Germline V gene lookup returns CDR1 GTSNPN and CDR2 SVGIG (reference sequence). CDR3 length equals 13 residues. V was shortened by 2 bases and J by 4 bases, with 11 bases between the two germline ends. A J-beta primer mix and a sample-barcoded 5' primer were used in a second PCR of about 7 to 11 cycles. TCRdb processed the 5' RACE reads anew with MiXCR; each CDR3 protein has one entry. The sample records 650,000 to 700,000 distinct CDR3 sequences, about 32% being singletons. With regard to this clonotype: Its antigen is not known.

The sequenced sample consisted of blood. This chain links TRBV30 with TRBJ1-2; possible D gene TRBD1, 6 bases. The TCR sequence derives from an elderly woman in good health. The CDR3 DNA reads TGTGCCTGGAGTCAAGGGGGAGGCTATGGCTACACCTTC. Translating it yields CAWSQGGGYGYTF.